These T cell receptor beta chains were read from a single sample in a study of human T cells and chemical hapten exposure. TCRdb re-called the RACE reads through MiXCR, storing one row per CDR3 protein. The sample lists 80,000 to 95,000 distinct CDR3 sequences; approximately 9.9% were seen once. Material: whole blood, obtained in connection with sensitization to the hapten diphenylcyclopropenone (DPC). The receptors come from a woman aged 40-49 years with alopecia areata. Some clones in this sample may be carry-over from other donors' samples. Both conserved end residues are part of each CDR3. The D gene is left open where the match is weak. Clone size is given for some rows only: seen once, a few or many times, or a class if the clone is expanded.

J gene: TRBJ2-2
V gene: TRBV6-2/TRBV6-3
clone size: .
D gene: .
CDR3 protein: CASRIGGPTGELFF
CDR3 DNA: TGTGCCAGCAGGATAGGGGGACCCACCGGGGAGCTGTTTTTT

J gene: TRBJ2-1
V gene: TRBV5-6
clone size: many
D gene: .
CDR3 protein: CASSLEQGRVNEQFF
CDR3 DNA: TGTGCCAGCAGCTTGGAGCAGGGAAGGGTAAATGAGCAGTTCTTC

J gene: TRBJ1-6
V gene: TRBV28
clone size: many
D gene: .
CDR3 protein: CASSLYAGGVDSPLHF
CDR3 DNA: TGTGCCAGCAGTTTATACGCCGGGGGCGTAGATTCACCCCTCCACTTT

J gene: TRBJ2-1
V gene: TRBV7-2
clone size: .
D gene: .
CDR3 protein: CASSSPVGGPYNEQFF
CDR3 DNA: TGTGCCAGCAGCTCCCCTGTCGGGGGCCCCTACAATGAGCAGTTCTTC

J gene: TRBJ1-2
V gene: TRBV4-3
clone size: many
D gene: .
CDR3 protein: CASSQVVDYGYTF
CDR3 DNA: TGCGCCAGCAGCCAAGTAGTAGACTATGGCTACACCTTC

J gene: TRBJ2-1
V gene: TRBV18
clone size: few
D gene: .
CDR3 protein: CASSRAPQTPWDNEQFF
CDR3 DNA: TGTGCCAGCTCGCGTGCGCCTCAAACTCCTTGGGATAATGAGCAGTTCTTC

J gene: TRBJ2-7
V gene: TRBV10-3
clone size: .
D gene: TRBD2
CDR3 protein: CAISESESGGFKHEQYF
CDR3 DNA: TGTGCCATCAGTGAGTCGGAGAGCGGGGGGTTTAAGCACGAGCAGTACTTC

J gene: TRBJ2-7
V gene: TRBV5-1
clone size: many
D gene: TRBD2
CDR3 protein: CASSPLRGGPNEQYF
CDR3 DNA: TGCGCCAGCAGCCCCCTGCGGGGGGGCCCCAACGAGCAGTACTTC

J gene: TRBJ1-1
V gene: TRBV18
clone size: .
D gene: .
CDR3 protein: CASSSLEGTEAFF
CDR3 DNA: TGTGCCAGCTCATCCTTGGAGGGCACTGAAGCTTTCTTT

J gene: TRBJ2-7
V gene: TRBV7-9
clone size: many
D gene: .
CDR3 protein: CASSGNRAPNSYEQYF
CDR3 DNA: TGTGCCAGCAGTGGCAATAGGGCCCCCAACTCCTACGAGCAGTACTTC

J gene: TRBJ2-7
V gene: TRBV10-3
clone size: few
D gene: .
CDR3 protein: CAISGGHGTYEQYF
CDR3 DNA: TGTGCCATCAGTGGGGGACACGGAACCTACGAGCAGTACTTC

J gene: TRBJ1-1
V gene: TRBV7-9
clone size: .
D gene: .
CDR3 protein: CASSFGVTEAFF
CDR3 DNA: TGTGCCAGCAGCTTCGGGGTCACTGAAGCTTTCTTT

J gene: TRBJ2-2
V gene: TRBV7-6
clone size: many
D gene: TRBD1
CDR3 protein: CASRPPLGQGDTGELFF
CDR3 DNA: TGTGCCAGCAGGCCGCCTCTGGGACAGGGAGACACCGGGGAGCTGTTTTTT

J gene: TRBJ2-2
V gene: TRBV11-3
clone size: few
D gene: .
CDR3 protein: CASSPSDARNGELFF
CDR3 DNA: TGTGCCAGCAGCCCCTCCGACGCCAGGAACGGGGAGCTGTTTTTT

J gene: TRBJ1-6
V gene: TRBV6-2/TRBV6-3
clone size: many
D gene: .
CDR3 protein: CASSYGAESPLHF
CDR3 DNA: TGTGCCAGCAGTTACGGGGCGGAGTCACCCCTCCACTTT

J gene: TRBJ1-1
V gene: TRBV20-1
clone size: .
D gene: .
CDR3 protein: CSFARSGWTEAFF
CDR3 DNA: TGCAGTTTCGCTAGGTCCGGGTGGACTGAAGCTTTCTTT

J gene: TRBJ2-5
V gene: TRBV15
clone size: many
D gene: .
CDR3 protein: CATRALLSGETQYF
CDR3 DNA: TGTGCCACCAGAGCCCTCTTGTCCGGAGAGACCCAGTACTTC

J gene: TRBJ2-7
V gene: TRBV5-1
clone size: many
D gene: .
CDR3 protein: CASSQGPENEQYF
CDR3 DNA: TGCGCCAGCAGCCAGGGACCCGAGAACGAGCAGTACTTC

J gene: TRBJ2-7
V gene: TRBV7-8
clone size: many
D gene: TRBD1
CDR3 protein: CASSSPSRTGEDEQYF
CDR3 DNA: TGTGCCAGCAGCTCCCCGTCGAGGACAGGGGAAGACGAGCAGTACTTC

J gene: TRBJ2-1
V gene: TRBV6-2/TRBV6-3
clone size: many
D gene: TRBD1
CDR3 protein: CASSDSGTGVNEQFF
CDR3 DNA: TGTGCCAGCAGTGATTCCGGGACAGGGGTAAATGAGCAGTTCTTC

J gene: TRBJ2-5
V gene: TRBV7-2
clone size: few
D gene: .
CDR3 protein: CASSSWEKETQYF
CDR3 DNA: TGTGCCAGCAGCTCCTGGGAGAAAGAGACCCAGTACTTC

J gene: TRBJ2-3
V gene: TRBV4-1
clone size: few
D gene: TRBD1
CDR3 protein: CASSQDGTGGGSDTQYF
CDR3 DNA: TGCGCCAGCAGCCAAGATGGCACAGGGGGAGGCTCAGATACGCAGTATTTT

J gene: TRBJ1-5
V gene: TRBV6-6
clone size: many
D gene: TRBD1
CDR3 protein: CASSYPRQGEEPQHF
CDR3 DNA: TGTGCCAGCAGTTACCCGCGACAGGGGGAAGAGCCCCAGCATTTT

J gene: TRBJ1-2
V gene: TRBV29-1
clone size: many
D gene: TRBD1
CDR3 protein: CSVVPDREAGYTF
CDR3 DNA: TGCAGCGTTGTCCCTGACAGGGAAGCTGGCTACACCTTC

J gene: TRBJ2-1
V gene: TRBV7-9
clone size: many
D gene: TRBD2
CDR3 protein: CASSFVIRLAGPEQFF
CDR3 DNA: TGTGCCAGCAGCTTCGTAATTCGGCTAGCGGGGCCTGAGCAGTTCTTC

J gene: TRBJ2-5
V gene: TRBV5-1
clone size: many
D gene: TRBD2
CDR3 protein: CASSLARDYGETQYF
CDR3 DNA: TGCGCCAGCAGCTTGGCCCGGGACTACGGAGAGACCCAGTACTTC

J gene: TRBJ1-1
V gene: TRBV29-1
clone size: .
D gene: .
CDR3 protein: CSAPTANTEAFF
CDR3 DNA: TGCAGCGCGCCGACAGCGAACACTGAAGCTTTCTTT

J gene: TRBJ2-3
V gene: TRBV27
clone size: many
D gene: .
CDR3 protein: CASSPQPDPSTDTQYF
CDR3 DNA: TGTGCCAGCAGTCCCCAACCGGACCCTAGCACAGATACGCAGTATTTT

J gene: TRBJ2-1
V gene: TRBV7-8
clone size: .
D gene: TRBD1
CDR3 protein: CASSLTGSSYNEQFF
CDR3 DNA: TGTGCCAGCAGCCTGACAGGGAGCTCCTACAATGAGCAGTTCTTC

J gene: TRBJ2-2
V gene: TRBV7-2
clone size: few
D gene: TRBD2
CDR3 protein: CASSLGLAGVAGELFF
CDR3 DNA: TGTGCCAGCAGCTTGGGACTAGCGGGGGTGGCCGGGGAGCTGTTTTTT

J gene: TRBJ2-4
V gene: TRBV27
clone size: .
D gene: TRBD1
CDR3 protein: CASSRTGGNIQYF
CDR3 DNA: TGTGCCAGCAGTAGGACAGGGGGAAACATTCAGTACTTC

J gene: TRBJ2-1
V gene: TRBV3-1
clone size: .
D gene: .
CDR3 protein: CASSKTGLLNEQFF
CDR3 DNA: TGTGCCAGCAGCAAGACTGGACTACTGAATGAGCAGTTCTTC

J gene: TRBJ1-5
V gene: TRBV6-2/TRBV6-3
clone size: .
D gene: TRBD1
CDR3 protein: CASSYRQGFQPQHF
CDR3 DNA: TGTGCCAGCAGTTACCGACAGGGCTTTCAGCCCCAGCATTTT

J gene: TRBJ1-3
V gene: TRBV7-9
clone size: many
D gene: TRBD1
CDR3 protein: CASSLAGTGLSGNTIYF
CDR3 DNA: TGTGCCAGCAGCTTAGCAGGGACAGGACTCTCTGGAAACACCATATATTTT

J gene: TRBJ2-2
V gene: TRBV10-1
clone size: many
D gene: .
CDR3 protein: CASSALFNGTGELFF
CDR3 DNA: TGCGCCAGCAGTGCACTGTTCAACGGGACCGGGGAGCTGTTTTTT

J gene: TRBJ2-3
V gene: TRBV6-1
clone size: many
D gene: TRBD1
CDR3 protein: CASSEPRGQADTQYF
CDR3 DNA: TGTGCCAGCAGTGAACCCAGGGGGCAAGCAGATACGCAGTATTTT

J gene: TRBJ2-3
V gene: TRBV27
clone size: many
D gene: .
CDR3 protein: CASSPPRYRTDTQYF
CDR3 DNA: TGTGCCAGCAGTCCCCCGAGATACCGCACAGATACGCAGTATTTT

J gene: TRBJ1-6
V gene: TRBV2
clone size: few
D gene: .
CDR3 protein: CASSPEANSPLHF
CDR3 DNA: TGTGCCAGCAGCCCGGAGGCTAATTCACCCCTCCACTTT

J gene: TRBJ2-1
V gene: TRBV5-1
clone size: many
D gene: .
CDR3 protein: CASSLEPGTNEQFF
CDR3 DNA: TGCGCCAGCAGCTTGGAGCCCGGGACAAATGAGCAGTTCTTC

J gene: TRBJ2-7
V gene: TRBV7-9
clone size: many
D gene: TRBD1
CDR3 protein: CASSSSPGQGRYEQYF
CDR3 DNA: TGTGCCAGCAGCTCTTCCCCGGGACAGGGACGTTACGAGCAGTACTTC

J gene: TRBJ1-5
V gene: TRBV5-1
clone size: many
D gene: .
CDR3 protein: CASSLAGIRNQPQHF
CDR3 DNA: TGCGCCAGCAGCTTGGCGGGCATAAGGAATCAGCCCCAGCATTTT

J gene: TRBJ2-5
V gene: TRBV7-9
clone size: .
D gene: .
CDR3 protein: CASSLGTGTKETQYF
CDR3 DNA: TGTGCCAGCAGCTTAGGGACCGGGACAAAAGAGACCCAGTACTTC

J gene: TRBJ2-2
V gene: TRBV28
clone size: .
D gene: .
CDR3 protein: CASSLVRRGLTGELFF
CDR3 DNA: TGTGCCAGCAGTTTAGTCAGGAGGGGCCTTACCGGGGAGCTGTTTTTT

J gene: TRBJ2-3
V gene: TRBV7-9
clone size: few
D gene: .
CDR3 protein: CASSPRNGVSTDTQYF
CDR3 DNA: TGTGCCAGCAGCCCAAGGAACGGGGTTAGCACAGATACGCAGTATTTT

J gene: TRBJ1-5
V gene: TRBV7-8
clone size: many
D gene: TRBD1
CDR3 protein: CASSRDRAGDGNQPQHF
CDR3 DNA: TGTGCCAGCAGCCGGGACAGGGCTGGGGATGGCAATCAGCCCCAGCATTTT

J gene: TRBJ1-5
V gene: TRBV4-1
clone size: many
D gene: .
CDR3 protein: CASSQETRVQPQHF
CDR3 DNA: TGCGCCAGCAGCCAAGAGACAAGGGTGCAGCCCCAGCATTTT

J gene: TRBJ1-4
V gene: TRBV18
clone size: many
D gene: .
CDR3 protein: CASSPVREKLFF
CDR3 DNA: TGTGCCAGCTCACCAGTACGGGAAAAACTGTTTTTT

J gene: TRBJ2-1
V gene: TRBV7-9
clone size: .
D gene: TRBD1
CDR3 protein: CASSPDRESDNEQFF
CDR3 DNA: TGTGCCAGCAGCCCGGACAGGGAATCTGACAATGAGCAGTTCTTC

J gene: TRBJ2-7
V gene: TRBV5-8
clone size: few
D gene: .
CDR3 protein: CASSTKDSLYEQYF
CDR3 DNA: TGTGCCAGCAGTACTAAGGACAGCCTCTACGAGCAGTACTTC

J gene: TRBJ2-6
V gene: TRBV7-3
clone size: many
D gene: .
CDR3 protein: CASSRDYSGANVLTF
CDR3 DNA: TGTGCCAGCAGCCGAGACTATTCTGGGGCCAACGTCCTGACTTTC

J gene: TRBJ2-3
V gene: TRBV4-1
clone size: many
D gene: TRBD1
CDR3 protein: CASSQARTGNLFTDTQYF
CDR3 DNA: TGCGCCAGCAGCCAGGCCAGGACAGGGAACCTATTTACAGATACGCAGTATTTT

J gene: TRBJ1-2
V gene: TRBV10-3
clone size: few
D gene: .
CDR3 protein: CAISGAEYYGYTF
CDR3 DNA: TGTGCCATCAGTGGGGCAGAATACTATGGCTACACCTTC

J gene: TRBJ2-3
V gene: TRBV12-3/TRBV12-4
clone size: few
D gene: TRBD2
CDR3 protein: CASSGLAGWDTQYF
CDR3 DNA: TGTGCCAGCAGTGGACTAGCGGGGTGGGATACGCAGTATTTT

J gene: TRBJ2-6
V gene: TRBV11-2
clone size: few
D gene: .
CDR3 protein: CASSDSHSGANVLTF
CDR3 DNA: TGTGCCAGCAGCGATAGCCACTCTGGGGCCAACGTCCTGACTTTC

J gene: TRBJ2-1
V gene: TRBV11-2
clone size: .
D gene: .
CDR3 protein: CASSKSHNEQFF
CDR3 DNA: TGTGCCAGCAGCAAGTCGCATAATGAGCAGTTCTTC